This section outlines one T cell receptor (beta chain) sequence together with its context. This sample is drawn from a study of low-dose radiotherapy and immunotherapy resistance in tumors. The germline V gene encodes CDR1 MNHEY and CDR2 SVGEGT. Trimming cost V 2 bases and J 5 bases, with 10 bases left between them. CDR3 length: 14 residues. First-strand cDNA relied on TRAV- and TRBV-specific primers spanning alpha and beta chains. For amplifying TCRs, the PCR ran for 15 to 20 cycles with Phusion, which was used together with a constant-region primer and the adapter on the V primers. TCRdb re-analysed the reads in MiXCR, keeping a single row per CDR3 protein. The sample lists around 100,000 distinct CDR3 sequences; less than 25% were seen once. As for time point: after trial treatment. Treatment denoted: LDRT plus nivolumab, ipilimumab, low-dose cyclophosphamide and aspirin (RACIN trial). The therapy administered to donors comprised nivolumab, ipilimumab, aspirin, low-dose cyclophosphamide and low-dose radiotherapy.

Sample: PBMCs, taken after low-dose radiotherapy plus immunotherapy. The chain joins TRBV6-2 or TRBV6-3 to TRBJ1-5; a weak D match, TRBD1 (5 bases). The source is a female donor with ovarian cancer. In DNA form, the CDR3 reads TGTGCCAGCAGTTACAATGGGGCAGATCAGCCCCAGCATTTT. This codes for CASSYNGADQPQHF.